These T cell receptor beta chains were read from a single sample in a study of T cell changes during pregnancy in multiple sclerosis. Assay: immunoSEQ multiplex PCR; the TCRdb copy retains only in-frame clones and omits some. In the table there are 50,000 to 60,000 clones, over 80% of which are singletons. The specimen comprised CD4+ T cells from peripheral blood mononuclear cells, sampled in the first trimester of pregnancy. The receptors here all came from a female donor with multiple sclerosis, enrolled in a pregnancy study. CDR3s include the opening cysteine and the closing phenylalanine or tryptophan. A D gene is named only where the DNA matches it firmly. Expanded clones are given a class, and other clones once, few, many or no size at all.

V gene,J gene,D gene,clone size,CDR3 DNA,CDR3 protein
TRBV11-2,TRBJ2-1,TRBD2,.,TGTGCCAGCAGCTTAGTTGGCCTAGCGGGGCAGAATGAGCAGTTCTTC,CASSLVGLAGQNEQFF
TRBV30,TRBJ2-1,TRBD2,once,TGTGCCTGGAGTCGGAGGACTAGCAACTACAATGAGCAGTTCTTC,CAWSRRTSNYNEQFF
TRBV30,TRBJ1-5,.,.,TGTGCCTGGAGTGGCCAGGGCGGTAGCAATCAGCCCCAGCATTTT,CAWSGQGGSNQPQHF
TRBV7-9,TRBJ1-1,.,.,TGTGCCAGCAGGCCTAAACTAGGGCGCCCCTTCTTT,CASRPKLGRPFF
TRBV19,TRBJ1-6,.,.,TGTGCCAGTTCACGACAGGATTCACCCCTCCACTTT,CASSRQDSPLHF
TRBV30,TRBJ1-2,.,.,TGTGCCTGGAGCACGATGGTCGGGACACCGGGCTATGGCTACACCTTC,CAWSTMVGTPGYGYTF
TRBV7-9,TRBJ1-2,.,.,TGTGCCAGCAGCTTGGGGGAGGTAGATGGCTACACCTTC,CASSLGEVDGYTF
TRBV4-1,TRBJ1-4,.,.,TGCGCCAGCAGCCTCGTCACAGGGATAGAAAAACTGTTTTTT,CASSLVTGIEKLFF
TRBV2,TRBJ1-1,.,.,TGTGCCAGCAGTGGGGGTGGGGGGGCGAACACTGAAGCTTTCTTT,CASSGGGGANTEAFF
TRBV29-1,TRBJ2-3,TRBD2,.,TGCAGCCTTAGACTAGCGGGGCAAGGGGATACGCAGTATTTT,CSLRLAGQGDTQYF
TRBV18,TRBJ2-7,TRBD2,.,TGTGCCAGCAAGACTAGCGGAACCTCCTACGAGCAGTACTTC,CASKTSGTSYEQYF
TRBV18,TRBJ2-7,TRBD1,.,TGTGCCAGCTCACCACCAAGGACAGGGGGCATTTTTACGAGCTACGAGCAGTACTTC,CASSPPRTGGIFTSYEQYF
TRBV29-1,TRBJ2-7,.,.,TGCAGCGTTGAAGGAAGTAGCTACGAGCAGTACTTC,CSVEGSSYEQYF
TRBV7-3,TRBJ2-3,TRBD2,.,TGTGCCAGCAGTACGGGACTAGCGGGGGTTTTGGATACGCAGTATTTT,CASSTGLAGVLDTQYF
TRBV5-1,TRBJ1-4,TRBD1,.,TGCGCCAGCAGCGGCGGGACAGGGAGGTTGACTAATGAAAAACTGTTTTTT,CASSGGTGRLTNEKLFF
TRBV5-6,TRBJ1-1,.,.,TGTGCCAGCAGCCAGGGCAGGGTGACGACGGAAGCTTTCTTT,CASSQGRVTTEAFF
TRBV13,TRBJ2-1,TRBD2,.,TGTGCCAGCAGCTTACGGGGGGGTGAGCAGTTCTTC,CASSLRGGEQFF